This TCR beta chain was sequenced in a study of T-cell memory formation after mild COVID-19. 5'RACE with constant-segment primers built TCRalpha and TCRbeta cDNA libraries with UMIs. TCRdb called the 5' RACE reads again in MiXCR, with one record for every CDR3 protein. The table includes 200,000 to 300,000 distinct CDR3 sequences, 15% detected once. Overall study findings and caveats: Cross-reactive memory apparently joined, as some responding clones appeared in pre-infection memory. Clones that shrank (day 15 to 85) were balanced CD4/CD8, whereas later expanders leaned CD4+.

This clonotype was found a few times. Its antigen is not identified. Sequenced sample: PBMCs or a T cell subset sorted from them (not recorded which). This receptor was taken from an adult woman who had mild COVID-19 (a few samples of this study predate the infection). Cell type and time point are not known.

CDR3 region: CASSFDRGPDTQYF. In nucleotides, the CDR3 is TGTGCCAGCAGTTTTGACAGGGGTCCAGATACGCAGTATTTT. The chain combines TRBV12-3 or TRBV12-4 with TRBJ2-3; 8 bases map to TRBD1. The CDR3 sequence is 14 residues long. Unmatched junction bases numbered 3, after V lost 3 bases and J lost 4 bases.